This entry lists 21 T cell receptor beta chains sequenced from one sample in a study of post-analysis software for immune sequencing data. Study-level points and caveats: TRBV5-6, TRBV5-1 and TRBV20-1 were among 4 or 5 TRBV segments more frequent in patients than controls.

The TCR beta cDNA libraries carried unique molecular identifiers. TCRdb processed the PCR reads anew with MiXCR; each CDR3 protein has one entry. Of fewer than 850,000 distinct CDR3 sequences listed, less than 35% are singletons. These TCRs are of unknown antigen specificity. Sequenced material: blood. The receptor source for this set is a girl aged 5 to 17 with multiple sclerosis.

The V call is TRBV7-9, the J call TRBJ2-5; D may correspond to TRBD1 or TRBD2 (5 bases each). This CDR3 has 10 residues. The V gene lost 10 bases and the J gene lost 4 bases, with 7 bases spanning the gap. Germline V gives CDR1 SEHNR, CDR2 FQNEAQ (reference sequence). This CDR3 reads CATGRETQYF. CDR3 DNA sequence: TGTGCCACGGGGCGAGAGACCCAGTACTTC.

The J gene is TRBJ2-1, the V gene TRBV3-1, with 9 bases matching TRBD2. V shed 4 bases and J 10 bases; nucleotides not matched to a gene: 8. This CDR3 has 14 amino acids. Per the germline V gene, CDR1 is LGHDT and CDR2 is YNNKEL (reference sequence). The CDR3 DNA sequence: TGTGCCAGCAGCCCCAGCGGGGGGCGGCGGGAGCAGTTCTTC. This translates into CASSPSGGRREQFF.

Comment on this clonotype: The junction shows a germline mismatch at one end, possibly a read error. The chain carries TRBV28 and TRBJ2-7, with D perhaps TRBD1 (5 bases). This CDR3 has 14 residues. Germline V lookup: CDR1 MDHEN, CDR2 SYDVKM. The CDR3 region is CAGSSGIDSYEQYF. CDR3 coding DNA: TGTGCCGGCAGTTCCGGAATCGACAGCTACGAGCAGTACTTC.

The chain carries TRBV20-1 and TRBJ2-7; 11 nucleotides line up with TRBD1. V gave up 0 bases and J gave up 5 bases; unmatched junction bases: 9. The CDR3 extends over 16 amino acids. Germline values: CDR1 DFQATT, CDR2 SNEGSKA (reference sequence). The CDR3 sequence: CSARDEGQGDVHEQYF. For the CDR3, the DNA is TGCAGTGCTAGAGATGAGGGACAGGGGGATGTCCACGAGCAGTACTTC.

This chain joins TRBV11-2 and TRBJ1-1, with D possibly TRBD1 on 5 matching bases. This CDR3 is built from 16 residues. Germline V CDR1 and CDR2: SGHAT, FQNNGV. Trimming shortened V by 5 bases and J by 5 bases, and 21 bases separated the two germline ends. The CDR3 region has the DNA TGTGCCAGCAGCCCTGTCCGTGGGGGGGATTTTACTGAAGCTTTCTTT. Its translation: CASSPVRGGDFTEAFF.

Only one count was recorded for this clonotype. The CDR3 does not end in the conserved phenylalanine or tryptophan, so this is likely a read error. The chain links TRBV2 to TRBJ2-1, with a weak D call TRBD1 (5 bases). Germline V lookup: CDR1 SNHLY, CDR2 FYNNEI. The CDR3 covers 13 residues. The V end was cut by 4 bases, the J end by 6 bases, with 10 bases between. CDR3 sequence: CASSGGSPNEQFC. In DNA, the CDR3 is TGTGCCAGCAGTGGGGGCAGTCCCAATGAGCAGTTCTGC.

The genes are TRBV7-2 and TRBJ2-3; TRBD1 agrees at 7 bases. The germline CDR1 and CDR2 sequences are SGHTA and FQGNSA. The CDR3 covers 13 residues. Trimming took 6 bases from V and 6 from J; bases not matched to a gene: 6. CDR3: CASSPGQTDTQYF. CDR3 DNA: TGTGCCAGCAGTCCGGGACAGACGGATACGCAGTATTTT.

This clonotype was counted between two and nine times. The chain links TRBV3-1 to TRBJ2-1; 10 bases are a match to TRBD2. Germline-derived CDR1 and CDR2 are LGHDT and YNNKEL (reference sequence). This CDR3 is built from 15 residues. The V and J ends lost 0 bases and 12 bases, in that order; junction bases with no gene match: 8. CDR3 residues: CASSQEASGSSRQFF. CDR3 nucleotide sequence: TGTGCCAGCAGCCAAGAGGCTAGCGGGAGTTCACGGCAGTTCTTC.

About this clonotype itself: The junction departs from germline at one end; a sequencing error may be responsible. This chain joins TRBV10-3 and TRBJ2-3, with 7 bases fitting TRBD2. The length of the CDR3 is 17 residues. Germline V gives CDR1 ENHRY, CDR2 SYGVKD. The DNA of the CDR3 is TGTGTCATCAGTGAGTCCTCTGGCAGGGAGGGAAGAGATACGCAGTATTTT. Protein sequence: CVISESSGREGRDTQYF.

V usage is TRBV20-1 and J usage is TRBJ2-4, with D possibly TRBD1 on 6 matching bases. Germline V gene sequence: CDR1 DFQATT, CDR2 SNEGSKA (reference sequence). The length of the CDR3 is 15 residues. V lost 3 bases, J lost 8 bases, and 20 bases lay in between. In nucleotides, the CDR3 is TGCAGTGCTAGGGAACAGGGTGGGTTCTTAGACATTCAGTACTTC. Translation gives CSAREQGGFLDIQYF.

J is TRBJ2-5 and V is TRBV29-1; 7 positions match TRBD1. Germline CDR1 reads SQVTM; CDR2 reads ANQGSEA. CDR3 size: 12 residues. Trimming took 5 bases from V and 5 from J; bases not matched to a gene: 5. This CDR3 reads CSVTETGETQYF. CDR3 DNA sequence: TGCAGCGTTACAGAGACAGGGGAGACCCAGTACTTC. The variable domain in full, completed from reference TRBV29-1 and TRBJ2-5, reads SAVISQKPSRDICQRGTSLTIQCQVDSQVTMMFWYRQQPGQSLTLIATANQGSEATYESGFVIDKFPISRPNLTFSTLTVSNMSPEDSSIYLCSVTETGETQYFGPGTRLLVL.

This chain joins TRBV4-1 and TRBJ1-2; TRBD1 agrees at 7 bases. CDR3 length: 14 residues. The germline V gene encodes CDR1 MGHRA and CDR2 YSYEKL. The V gene end was trimmed by 1 base and the J gene end by 4 bases; junction bases not matched to a gene: 3. The chain's CDR3 is CASSQAGQTYGYTF. In DNA, the CDR3 is TGCGCCAGCAGCCAAGCGGGACAGACCTATGGCTACACCTTC.

This chain joins TRBV5-1 and TRBJ2-3, with D hard to call. Trimming took 0 bases from V and 3 from J, leaving 11 bases between them. Germline assignment: CDR1 SGHRS and CDR2 YFSETQ. The CDR3 extends over 15 amino acids. The CDR3 nucleotides are TGCGCCAGCAGCTTGGGAACCCTGACGACAGATACGCAGTATTTT. Its translation is CASSLGTLTTDTQYF.

As concerns this clonotype: This may come from a read error, since a much larger clone is one base off. The rearrangement joins TRBV4-3 to TRBJ2-7; D possibly uses TRBD1 or TRBD2 (5 bases each). V dropped 0 bases and J dropped 7 bases, with 19 bases sitting between them. There are 16 residues in the CDR3. Germline-derived CDR1 and CDR2 are LGHNA and YSLEER. CDR3 in amino acids: CASSQDGGPPGREQYF. The CDR3 DNA follows: TGCGCCAGCAGCCAAGATGGAGGACCCCCAGGGCGAGAGCAGTACTTC.

As DNA, the CDR3 is TGCGCCAGCAGCTTGGCCAGGCTAGCGGGGGGGCCGGGGTCCTACAATGAGCAGTTCTTC. Translating it yields CASSLARLAGGPGSYNEQFF. The V gene is TRBV5-1, the J gene TRBJ2-1, with 12 bases that match TRBD2. This CDR3 is built from 20 residues. In germline, CDR1 is SGHRS, CDR2 YFSETQ. With V trimmed by 0 bases and J by 1 base, 11 bases remained unmatched.

V is TRBV2 and J is TRBJ2-3; maybe TRBD2 (5 bases). Germline V gene sequence: CDR1 SNHLY, CDR2 FYNNEI. The CDR3 loop spans 14 amino acids. V gave up 8 bases and J gave up 2 bases, with 14 bases separating them. The CDR3, as DNA: TGTGCCAGCCTCGGTAGCGTTATCACAGATACGCAGTATTTT. It yields the protein CASLGSVITDTQYF. Together with reference TRBV2 and TRBJ2-3, the CDR3 gives the full variable domain: EPEVTQTPSHQVTQMGQEVILRCVPISNHLYFYWYRQILGQKVEFLVSFYNNEISEKSEIFDDQFSVERPDGSNFTLKIRSTKLEDSAMYFCASLGSVITDTQYFGPGTRLTVL.

This clonotype was seen at least ten times. The rearrangement links TRBV20-1 to TRBJ2-1, with 8 nucleotides matching TRBD2. Germline CDR1 DFQATT, CDR2 SNEGSKA (reference sequence). This CDR3 is built from 16 residues. V was pared by 5 bases and J by 7 bases, with 16 bases of the junction left unmatched. Written as DNA, the CDR3 is TGCAGTGCTCGGGGGGGGACCGGGACTGGAAGGAATGAGCAGTTCTTC. This translates into CSARGGTGTGRNEQFF.

This clonotype was seen only a few times. This chain connects TRBV7-2 to TRBJ2-5; the D is unclear. Germline CDR1 is SGHTA and CDR2 is FQGNSA. The CDR3 has 14 amino acids. Trimming pared 4 bases from V and 3 bases from J, leaving 12 bases between. The CDR3 region is CASSSPGREETQYF. The CDR3 region has the DNA TGTGCCAGCAGCTCTCCCGGGCGAGAAGAGACCCAGTACTTC. Supplemented by reference TRBV7-2 and TRBJ2-5, the full variable domain reads GAGVSQSPSNKVTEKGKDVELRCDPISGHTALYWYRQSLGQGLEFLIYFQGNSAPDKSGLPSDRFSAERTGGSVSTLTIQRTQQEDSAVYLCASSSPGREETQYFGPGTRLLVL.

V is TRBV7-6 and J is TRBJ2-1; the D is unclear. The CDR3 contains 13 residues. Germline V gives CDR1 SGHVS, CDR2 FNYEAQ. V was trimmed by 2 bases and J by 7 bases, leaving 9 bases between them. The CDR3 is CASSLNLDNEQFF. The CDR3 coding sequence is TGTGCCAGCAGCTTAAACCTAGATAATGAGCAGTTCTTC.

On this clonotype itself: Germline is not matched at one junction end, which may reflect a read error. The chain employs TRBV4-1 and TRBJ2-1; D ambiguous. The germline CDR1 and CDR2 sequences are MGHRA and YSYEKL. The CDR3 is 14 residues long. Written as DNA, the CDR3 is TGCGCCAGCAGCCAGGAGTTGGATTACAGTGAGCAGTTCTTC. Its protein is CASSQELDYSEQFF.

The chain uses TRBV20-1 and TRBJ1-5; maybe TRBD1 (5 bases). The germline CDR1 and CDR2 sequences are DFQATT and SNEGSKA (reference sequence). Trimming removed 6 bases at V and 1 base at J, with 13 bases between. There are 14 residues in the CDR3. CDR3 nucleotide sequence: TGCAGTGCGTCCCGGGGCGGCAGCAATCAGCCCCAGCATTTT. This codes for CSASRGGSNQPQHF.